This T cell receptor (beta chain) is from a study of Graves' ophthalmopathy and Graves' hyperthyroidism. CDR3 regions of TCR beta were amplified from RNA transcripts. Second-round multiplex PCR came after a first-round RT-PCR that employed HTBI primers. MiXCR was run by TCRdb on the multiplex PCR reads, yielding one entry per CDR3 protein. Here the sample spans 300,000 to 500,000 distinct CDR3 sequences, 15% being singletons. Germline CDR1 SEHNR, CDR2 FQNEAQ (reference sequence). V lost 3 bases and J lost 3, with 11 bases in between. The CDR3 consists of 14 residues. No progression to ophthalmopathy over 18 months defined stable hyperthyroidism. Aged 18 to 65, hyperthyroidism patients had been newly diagnosed, with under 2 months' duration. This clonotype has ten or more counts.

The receptor was derived from a young woman with stable Graves' hyperthyroidism. This chain joins TRBV7-9 and TRBJ1-1; possibly TRBD1 for D (5 bases). The sample consisted of peripheral blood. Here the CDR3 reads CASSFVPRDTEAFF. In nucleotides, the CDR3 is TGTGCCAGCAGCTTCGTCCCCAGGGACACTGAAGCTTTCTTT.